Below are 3 T cell receptor beta chains sequenced from a single sample in a study of CXCR3-negative and CXCR3-positive naive CD8 T cells. 5' RACE that incorporated UMI labels was used to prepare the TRB cDNA libraries. Each CDR3 protein gets one entry in TCRdb, which reprocessed the 5' RACE reads and gives no DNA. The sample features some 45,000 distinct CDR3 sequences, with 1.5% to 2% in its top ten. Sequenced material: naive CXCR3- CD8+ T cells from blood. Subset described: CD45RO-CCR7+CD27+CD95- naive CD8+ T cells lacking CXCR3 (TNR3-). The receptors derive from a human donor in good health. Some clones in this sample may be carry-over from other donors' samples.

This sequence joins TRBV27 and TRBJ1-5; there is no DNA to check the TCRdb D call of TRBD1. The germline V gene encodes CDR1 MNHEY and CDR2 SMNVEV (reference sequence). The CDR3 spans 16 residues. CDR3 protein: CASSLIGGYGNQPQHF.

V and J are TRBV29-1 and TRBJ2-1. The germline V gene has CDR1 SQVTM and CDR2 ANQGSEA. The CDR3 has 11 residues. This chain's CDR3 is CSVRPSHEQFF.

This chain joins TRBV9 and TRBJ1-2; the TRBD1 assignment by TCRdb is unverifiable without DNA. The CDR3 length is 17 residues. Looked up from germline, CDR1 is SGDLS and CDR2 is YYNGEE. CDR3 residues: CASSSGQGHSPPYGYTF.